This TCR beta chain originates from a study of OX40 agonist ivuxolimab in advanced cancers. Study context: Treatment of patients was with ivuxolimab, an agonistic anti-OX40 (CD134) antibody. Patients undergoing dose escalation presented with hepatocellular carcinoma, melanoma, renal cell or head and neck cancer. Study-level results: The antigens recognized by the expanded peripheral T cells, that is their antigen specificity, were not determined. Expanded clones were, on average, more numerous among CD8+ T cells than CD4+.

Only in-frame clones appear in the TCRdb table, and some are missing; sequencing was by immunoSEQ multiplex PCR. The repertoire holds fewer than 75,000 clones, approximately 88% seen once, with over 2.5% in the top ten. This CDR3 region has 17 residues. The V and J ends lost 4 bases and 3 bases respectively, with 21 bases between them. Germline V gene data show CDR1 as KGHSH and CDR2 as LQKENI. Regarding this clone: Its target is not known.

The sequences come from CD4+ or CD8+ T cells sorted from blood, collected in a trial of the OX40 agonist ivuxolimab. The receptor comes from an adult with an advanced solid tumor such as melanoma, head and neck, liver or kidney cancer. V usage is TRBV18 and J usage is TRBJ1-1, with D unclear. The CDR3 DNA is TGTGCCAGCTCACGGGTAAGAGGACTTACGGACGACACTGAAGCTTTCTTT. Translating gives CASSRVRGLTDDTEAFF.